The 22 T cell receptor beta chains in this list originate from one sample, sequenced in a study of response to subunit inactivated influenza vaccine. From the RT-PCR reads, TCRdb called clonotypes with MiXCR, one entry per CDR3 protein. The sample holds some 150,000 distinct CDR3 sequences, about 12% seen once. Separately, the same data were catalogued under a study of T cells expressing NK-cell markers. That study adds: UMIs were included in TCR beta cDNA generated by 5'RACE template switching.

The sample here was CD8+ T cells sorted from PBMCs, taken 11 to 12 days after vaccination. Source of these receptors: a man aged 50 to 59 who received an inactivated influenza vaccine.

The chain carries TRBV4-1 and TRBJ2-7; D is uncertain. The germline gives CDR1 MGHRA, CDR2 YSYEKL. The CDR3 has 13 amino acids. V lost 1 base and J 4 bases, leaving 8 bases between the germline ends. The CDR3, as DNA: TGCGCCAGCAGCCAAGTCGGTCGATACGAGCAGTACTTC. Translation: CASSQVGRYEQYF.

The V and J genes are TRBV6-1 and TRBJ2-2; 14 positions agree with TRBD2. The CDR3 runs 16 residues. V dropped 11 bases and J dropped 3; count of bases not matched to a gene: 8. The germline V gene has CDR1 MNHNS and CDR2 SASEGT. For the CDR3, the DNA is TGTGCCGCCGGGACTAGCGGGGGTACCTACACCGGGGAGCTGTTTTTT. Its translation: CAAGTSGGTYTGELFF.

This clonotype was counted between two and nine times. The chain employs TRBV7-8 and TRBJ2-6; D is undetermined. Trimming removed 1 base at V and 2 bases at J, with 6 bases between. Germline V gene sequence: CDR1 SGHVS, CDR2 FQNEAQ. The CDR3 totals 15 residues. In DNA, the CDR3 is TGTGCCAGCAGCTTAGGGGGAACTGGGGCCAACGTCCTGACTTTC. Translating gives CASSLGGTGANVLTF.

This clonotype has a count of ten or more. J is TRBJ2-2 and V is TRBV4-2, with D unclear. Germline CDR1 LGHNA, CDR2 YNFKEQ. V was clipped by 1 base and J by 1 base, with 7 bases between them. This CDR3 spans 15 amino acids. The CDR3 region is CASSQGGENTGELFF. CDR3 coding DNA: TGTGCCAGCAGCCAAGGCGGCGAGAACACCGGGGAGCTGTTTTTT.

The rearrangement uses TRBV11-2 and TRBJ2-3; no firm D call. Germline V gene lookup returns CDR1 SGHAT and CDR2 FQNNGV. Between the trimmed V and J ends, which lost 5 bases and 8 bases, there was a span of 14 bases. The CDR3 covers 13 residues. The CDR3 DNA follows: TGTGCCAGCAGCCTTGGATCCGCCGGTACGCAGTATTTT. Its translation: CASSLGSAGTQYF.

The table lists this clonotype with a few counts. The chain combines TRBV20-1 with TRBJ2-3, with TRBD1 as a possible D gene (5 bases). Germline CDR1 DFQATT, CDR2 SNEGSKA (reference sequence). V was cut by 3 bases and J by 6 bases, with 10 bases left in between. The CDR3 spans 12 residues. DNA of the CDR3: TGCAGTGCTAGCTGGGGCTTGGATACGCAGTATTTT. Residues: CSASWGLDTQYF.

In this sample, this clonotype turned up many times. CDR3 region: CSVDGTGTNYEQYF. The CDR3 DNA reads TGCAGCGTTGATGGGACAGGGACAAACTACGAGCAGTACTTC. The V and J genes are TRBV29-1 and TRBJ2-7; TRBD1 aligns across 9 bases. Germline V gene lookup returns CDR1 SQVTM and CDR2 ANQGSEA. This CDR3 has 14 residues. The J segment lost 3 bases and the V segment lost 3 bases, leaving 6 bases of the junction unmatched.

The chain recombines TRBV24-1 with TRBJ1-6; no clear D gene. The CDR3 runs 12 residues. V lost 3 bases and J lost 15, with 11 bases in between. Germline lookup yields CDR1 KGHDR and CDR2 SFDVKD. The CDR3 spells CATSDSGNHLHF. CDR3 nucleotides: TGTGCCACCAGTGATAGCGGCAATCACCTCCACTTT.

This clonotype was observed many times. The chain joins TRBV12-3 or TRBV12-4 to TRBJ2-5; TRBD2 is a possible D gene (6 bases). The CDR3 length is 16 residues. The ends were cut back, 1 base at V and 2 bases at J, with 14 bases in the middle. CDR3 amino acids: CASSLEGGTIQETQYF. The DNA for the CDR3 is TGTGCCAGCAGTTTAGAAGGCGGGACCATACAAGAGACCCAGTACTTC.

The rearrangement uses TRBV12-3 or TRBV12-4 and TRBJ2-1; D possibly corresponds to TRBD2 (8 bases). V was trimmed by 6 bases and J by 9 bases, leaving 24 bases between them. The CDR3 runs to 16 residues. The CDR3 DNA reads TGTGCCAGCAGCCCTTTTGTTGACAGGGCGGGAGGTGAGCAGTTCTTC. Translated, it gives CASSPFVDRAGGEQFF.

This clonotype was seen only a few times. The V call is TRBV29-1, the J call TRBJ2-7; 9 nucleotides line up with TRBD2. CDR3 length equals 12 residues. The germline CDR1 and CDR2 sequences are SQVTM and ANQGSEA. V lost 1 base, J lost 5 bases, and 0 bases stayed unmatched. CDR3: CSVEVAGDEQYF. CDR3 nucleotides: TGCAGCGTTGAAGTAGCGGGGGACGAGCAGTACTTC.

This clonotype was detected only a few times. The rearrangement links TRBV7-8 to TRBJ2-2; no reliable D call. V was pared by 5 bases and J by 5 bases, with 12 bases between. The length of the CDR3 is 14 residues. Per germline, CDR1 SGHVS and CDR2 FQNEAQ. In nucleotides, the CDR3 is TGTGCCAGCAGCCCTAGGCCTGGAACCGGGGAGCTGTTTTTT. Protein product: CASSPRPGTGELFF. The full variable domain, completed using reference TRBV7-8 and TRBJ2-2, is GAGVSQSPRYKVAKRGQDVALRCDPISGHVSLFWYQQALGQGPEFLTYFQNEAQLDKSGLPSDRFFAERPEGSVSTLKIQRTQQEDSAVYLCASSPRPGTGELFFGEGSRLTVL.

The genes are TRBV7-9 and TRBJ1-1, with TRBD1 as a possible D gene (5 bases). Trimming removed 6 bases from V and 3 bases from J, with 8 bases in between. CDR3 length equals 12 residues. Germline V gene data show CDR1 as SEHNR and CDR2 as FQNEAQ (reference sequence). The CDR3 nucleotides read TGTGCCAGCAGGAAGGGGTACACTGAAGCTTTCTTT. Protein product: CASRKGYTEAFF.

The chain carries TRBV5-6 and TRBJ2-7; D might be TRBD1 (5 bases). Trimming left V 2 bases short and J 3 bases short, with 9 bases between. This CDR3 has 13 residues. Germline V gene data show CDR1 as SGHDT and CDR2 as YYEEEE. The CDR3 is CASSFQGNYEQYF. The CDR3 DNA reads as TGTGCCAGCAGCTTTCAGGGAAACTACGAGCAGTACTTC.

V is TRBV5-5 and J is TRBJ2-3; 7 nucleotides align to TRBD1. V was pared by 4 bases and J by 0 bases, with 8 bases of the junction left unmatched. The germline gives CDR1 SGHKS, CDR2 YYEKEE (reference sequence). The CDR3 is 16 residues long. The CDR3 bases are TGTGCCAGCAGCCCGTCAAGGGGACAGAGCACAGATACGCAGTATTTT. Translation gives CASSPSRGQSTDTQYF.

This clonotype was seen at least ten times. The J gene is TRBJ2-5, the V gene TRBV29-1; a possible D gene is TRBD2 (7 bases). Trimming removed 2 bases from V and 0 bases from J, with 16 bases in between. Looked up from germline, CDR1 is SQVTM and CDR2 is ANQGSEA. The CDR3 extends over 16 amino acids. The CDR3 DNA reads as TGCAGCGTTGAATGGGTGCGGGGGCCACACCAAGAGACCCAGTACTTC. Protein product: CSVEWVRGPHQETQYF.

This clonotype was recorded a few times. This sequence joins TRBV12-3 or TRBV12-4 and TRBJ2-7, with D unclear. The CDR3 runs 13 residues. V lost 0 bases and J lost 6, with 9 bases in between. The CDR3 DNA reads TGTGCCAGCAGTTTAGCGCTTTCGGCCGAGCAGTACTTC. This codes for CASSLALSAEQYF.

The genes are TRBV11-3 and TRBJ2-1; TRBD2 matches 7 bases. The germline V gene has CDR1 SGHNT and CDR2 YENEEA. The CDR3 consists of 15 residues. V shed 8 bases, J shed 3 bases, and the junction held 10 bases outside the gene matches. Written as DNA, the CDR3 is TGTGCCAGCTCCCCAGGAAGGGACTACTACAATGAGCAGTTCTTC. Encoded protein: CASSPGRDYYNEQFF. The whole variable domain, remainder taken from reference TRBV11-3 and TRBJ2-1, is EAGVVQSPRYKIIEKKQPVAFWCNPISGHNTLYWYLQNLGQGPELLIRYENEEAVDDSQLPKDRFSAERLKGVDSTLKIQPAELGDSAVYLCASSPGRDYYNEQFFGPGTRLTVL.

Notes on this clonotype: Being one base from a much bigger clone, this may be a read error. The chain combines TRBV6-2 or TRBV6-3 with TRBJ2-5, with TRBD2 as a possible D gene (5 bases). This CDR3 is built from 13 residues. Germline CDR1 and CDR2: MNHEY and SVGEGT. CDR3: CVTERPEVETQYF. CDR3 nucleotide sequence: TGTGTCACCGAAAGGCCGGAGGTGGAGACCCAGTACTTC.

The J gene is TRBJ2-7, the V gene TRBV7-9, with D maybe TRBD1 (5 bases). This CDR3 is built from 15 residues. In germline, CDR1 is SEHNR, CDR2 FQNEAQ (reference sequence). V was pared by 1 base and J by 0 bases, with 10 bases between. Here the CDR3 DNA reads TGTGCCAGCAGCTTAGTTCAGGGATCCTCCTACGAGCAGTACTTC. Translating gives CASSLVQGSSYEQYF.

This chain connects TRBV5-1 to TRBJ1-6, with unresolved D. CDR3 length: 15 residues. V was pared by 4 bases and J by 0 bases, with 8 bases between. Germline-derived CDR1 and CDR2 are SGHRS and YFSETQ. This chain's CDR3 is CASSVESSYNSPLHF. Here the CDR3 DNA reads TGCGCCAGCAGCGTTGAGAGCTCCTATAATTCACCCCTCCACTTT.

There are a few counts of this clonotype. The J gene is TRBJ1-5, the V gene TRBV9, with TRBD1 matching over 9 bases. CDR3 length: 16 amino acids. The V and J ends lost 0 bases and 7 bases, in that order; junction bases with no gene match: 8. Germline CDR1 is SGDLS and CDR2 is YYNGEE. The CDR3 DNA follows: TGTGCCAGCAGCGTAGGAACCGGGACAGGGAGCCAGCCCCAGCATTTT. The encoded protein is CASSVGTGTGSQPQHF.